Listed below are T cell receptor beta chains from one sample, sequenced in a study of blood T cells in healthy people across ages. TCRdb used MiXCR to reprocess the 5' RACE reads, holding one entry per CDR3 protein. The sample has over 700,000 distinct CDR3 sequences; just under 25% are singletons. These data are also associated with another study on T cells of mothers and their children.

Sample: blood. These receptors were taken from a boy between 10 and 17 years old in good health. Both conserved end residues are part of each CDR3. The D gene is left open where the match is weak. Not all rows give a size; the values are once, few, many and, for expanded clones, a class.

clone size: few
J gene: TRBJ2-5
D gene: TRBD2
V gene: TRBV20-1
CDR3 DNA: TGCAGTGCTAGAGATCCGGGACTAGCGGGAGAGACCCAGTACTTC
CDR3 protein: CSARDPGLAGETQYF

clone size: .
J gene: TRBJ2-3
D gene: .
V gene: TRBV7-9
CDR3 DNA: TGTGCCAGCAGCTTATCTCAGGGATCAGATACGCAGTATTTT
CDR3 protein: CASSLSQGSDTQYF

clone size: .
J gene: TRBJ2-1
D gene: TRBD1
V gene: TRBV11-2
CDR3 DNA: TGTGCCAGCAGCTTAGTAGCTGGGACAGGGGGGAATGAGCAGTTCTTC
CDR3 protein: CASSLVAGTGGNEQFF

clone size: few
J gene: TRBJ1-1
D gene: .
V gene: TRBV29-1
CDR3 DNA: TGCAGCGTTGATAGGCGTGATGAAGCTTTCTTT
CDR3 protein: CSVDRRDEAFF

clone size: few
J gene: TRBJ2-1
D gene: TRBD2
V gene: TRBV15
CDR3 DNA: TGTGCCACCAGCAGTTCACGGGGGGGCGAAAACAATGAGCAGTTCTTC
CDR3 protein: CATSSSRGGENNEQFF

clone size: few
J gene: TRBJ2-7
D gene: TRBD1
V gene: TRBV15
CDR3 DNA: TGTGCCACCAGCAGCGAAGCGCCGGGACAGGGCAGCTACGAGCAGTACTTC
CDR3 protein: CATSSEAPGQGSYEQYF

clone size: few
J gene: TRBJ2-4
D gene: .
V gene: TRBV29-1
CDR3 DNA: TGCAGCGTTGAAGATGGGACCGTCGGGGACATTCAGTACTTC
CDR3 protein: CSVEDGTVGDIQYF

clone size: .
J gene: TRBJ2-1
D gene: .
V gene: TRBV7-2
CDR3 DNA: TGTGCCAGCAGCCGCGCCCCGATGAGCTCCTACAATGAGCAGTTCTTC
CDR3 protein: CASSRAPMSSYNEQFF

clone size: .
J gene: TRBJ2-5
D gene: .
V gene: TRBV28
CDR3 DNA: TGTGCCAGCAGTTTTCGGGCCTACAGAGGGGAGACCCAGTACTTC
CDR3 protein: CASSFRAYRGETQYF

clone size: .
J gene: TRBJ2-1
D gene: .
V gene: TRBV4-2
CDR3 DNA: TGTGCCAGCAGCCAGACAGTCAGGGCATACAATGAGCAGTTCTTC
CDR3 protein: CASSQTVRAYNEQFF

clone size: few
J gene: TRBJ2-4
D gene: TRBD2
V gene: TRBV20-1
CDR3 DNA: TGCAGTGCTAGAGATGTACGGCTAGCGGGGGGGCTTGGCAAAAACATTCAGTACTTC
CDR3 protein: CSARDVRLAGGLGKNIQYF

clone size: few
J gene: TRBJ2-4
D gene: .
V gene: TRBV6-6
CDR3 DNA: TGTGCCAGTTTAAGGGAACCCTCCAAAAACATTCAGTACTTC
CDR3 protein: CASLREPSKNIQYF

clone size: .
J gene: TRBJ1-6
D gene: TRBD1
V gene: TRBV12-3/TRBV12-4
CDR3 DNA: TGTGCCAGCAGTCGGAACCGGGACAGGGGGAGAACGCCCCTCCACTTT
CDR3 protein: CASSRNRDRGRTPLHF

clone size: few
J gene: TRBJ2-7
D gene: .
V gene: TRBV5-1
CDR3 DNA: TGCGCCAGCAGCTTGGCGCCAGTTTACTACGAGCAGTACTTC
CDR3 protein: CASSLAPVYYEQYF

clone size: few
J gene: TRBJ2-5
D gene: TRBD1
V gene: TRBV7-3
CDR3 DNA: TGTGCCAGCAGCTCAACGACAGGGACAGACCAGTACTTC
CDR3 protein: CASSSTTGTDQYF

clone size: .
J gene: TRBJ1-1
D gene: TRBD1
V gene: TRBV7-8
CDR3 DNA: TGTGCCAGCAGCTTAGTAGGGCGAGGGGGCTTGGGCACTGAAGCTCTCTTT
CDR3 protein: CASSLVGRGGLGTEALF

clone size: few
J gene: TRBJ2-5
D gene: .
V gene: TRBV6-2/TRBV6-3
CDR3 DNA: TGTGCCAGCAGAAACACGGGGAAACAAGAGACCCAGTACTTC
CDR3 protein: CASRNTGKQETQYF

clone size: .
J gene: TRBJ2-5
D gene: .
V gene: TRBV21-1
CDR3 DNA: TGTGCCAGCAGCAACTCTTTGGAAGAGACCCAGTACTTC
CDR3 protein: CASSNSLEETQYF

clone size: few
J gene: TRBJ2-1
D gene: TRBD2
V gene: TRBV6-6
CDR3 DNA: TGTGCCAGCAGTCCCACTATAGCGGGGAACTACAATGAGCAGTTCTTC
CDR3 protein: CASSPTIAGNYNEQFF

clone size: .
J gene: TRBJ1-5
D gene: .
V gene: TRBV27
CDR3 DNA: TGTGCCAGCAGTTTATGGGCAGGAGATCAGCCCCAGCATTTT
CDR3 protein: CASSLWAGDQPQHF